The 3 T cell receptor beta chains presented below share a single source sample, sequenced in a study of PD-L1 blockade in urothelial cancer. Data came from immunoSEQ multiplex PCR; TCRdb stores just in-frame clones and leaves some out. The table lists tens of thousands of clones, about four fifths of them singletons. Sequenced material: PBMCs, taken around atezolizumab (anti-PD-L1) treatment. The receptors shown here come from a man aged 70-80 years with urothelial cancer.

The CDR3 loop reads CAISESSSPGELFF. The DNA of the CDR3 is TGTGCCATCAGTGAGTCCTCTAGCCCCGGGGAGCTGTTTTTT. V and J are TRBV10-3 and TRBJ2-2, with D possibly matching TRBD2 (5 bases). V shed 0 bases and J shed 6 bases, with 8 bases lying between them. Germline V gives CDR1 ENHRY, CDR2 SYGVKD. The CDR3 totals 14 residues.

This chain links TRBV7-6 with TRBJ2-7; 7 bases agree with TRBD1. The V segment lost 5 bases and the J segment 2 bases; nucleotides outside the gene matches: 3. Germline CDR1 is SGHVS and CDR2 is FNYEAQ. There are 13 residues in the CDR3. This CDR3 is CASSQGTAYEQYF. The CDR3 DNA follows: TGTGCCAGCAGCCAAGGGACAGCCTACGAGCAGTACTTC.

CDR3 nucleotides: TGTGCCAGTCGGGAACAGGGAACTGAAGCTTTCTTT. Its protein product is CASREQGTEAFF. The chain is built from TRBV19 and TRBJ1-1; TRBD1 might be the D (6 bases). Trimming pared 8 bases from V and 5 bases from J, leaving 12 bases between. CDR3 length equals 12 residues. CDR1 is LNHDA, CDR2 SQIVND, per germline (reference sequence).